This T cell receptor (beta chain) was obtained from a study of blood T cells in healthy people across ages (dated by TCRdb to the mid-2010s). As for the study more broadly: In model experiments, template switching captured about one uniquely barcoded TCR beta cDNA molecule for every two T cells. Using the same blood draw, the study looked at two additional independent replicas of 1 million unique cDNA reads for two donors, one aged 18 to 29 and the other aged 80 or older. Age-related changes in TCR beta repertoire diversity were measured in the study by deep sequencing normalized with unique cDNA molecular identifiers. Four age groups were formed from the donors: young (average roughly 15 years), middle-aged (around 39), aged (roughly 56) and long-lived (about 80).

Donors were 35 to 40 systemically healthy Caucasian individuals from Russia aged roughly 6 to 95 years. Around 10 milliliters of peripheral blood were collected from each donor into EDTA-treated Vacutainer tubes. Ficoll-Paque density-gradient centrifugation was used to isolate PBMCs, with at least 6.5 million per sample. Trizol reagent was used to extract total RNA from PBMCs, with at least 6 micrograms per sample. For every donor, an aliquot of PBMCs went through flow cytometry to measure the percentages of naive CD45RAhigh/CD27high T cells. On the study overall, not on this receptor specifically: There was a strong correlation between observed TCR beta diversity and the percentage of naive T cells measured by flow cytometry. Compared with the aged group, the long-lived group had more naive CD4+ T cells, fewer expanded clones and increased TCR diversity, a pattern suggesting age selection. Conclusive comparison of naive and antigen-experienced compartments was prevented by the profiling of bulk unsorted PBMCs. The CMV infection status of donors was not known, potentially confounding age-related changes in expanded clonotypes. Observed TCR beta diversity per million T cells fell roughly linearly with age, and a significant reduction was already apparent by age around 40. Estimates of total diversity based on one million sequenced T cells were regarded as lower bounds and as underestimates.

The method behind the library was 5' RACE. The run used an Illumina HiSeq 2500. A second PCR of roughly 6 to 12 cycles was run with a J-beta primer mix and a sample-barcoded 5' primer. A template-switch 5' adaptor carrying 12 random nucleotides introduced a unique molecular identifier onto each TCR beta cDNA molecule. Each sample yielded at least 3 million CDR3-containing paired-end reads. First-strand cDNA was synthesized from all RNA with the Mint cDNA synthesis kit, primed by a TRBC-specific oligonucleotide. Following uracil-DNA glycosylase treatment, a first 18-cycle PCR with universal primers M1SS and BC2_uni_R was performed on all cDNA. Turning to the authors' computational methods: For normalization, 1 million high-quality reads were randomly selected from each sample, with every read carrying a distinct molecular identifier. Instead of being binned into consensus sequences, reads that shared molecular identifiers were thrown out. MiTCR, run with a Q25 quality threshold and the strictest error-elimination algorithm, handled CDR3 identification, clonotype clustering and error correction. A nonparametric unseen species model with Euler transformation was used to estimate lower-bound total TCR beta diversity. TCRdb passed the public sequencing reads through fastp at Q25 and MiXCR, retaining productive beta sequences. Each record represents a unique CDR3 protein, reported with the most common genes and DNA among its rows. The V and J calls and clone size are TCRdb's, not the authors'. Across this sample there are 780,000 or so distinct CDR3 sequences, with 20% to 25% seen only once. The top ten constitute around 3.6% of the sample.

Note on this clonotype: What this receptor recognizes is not known. Base qualities were left out, and no much larger clone turns up one base away.

Sequences SQVTM (CDR1) and ANQGSEA (CDR2) are obtained from the germline V gene. The CDR3 runs 14 amino acids, cysteine and phenylalanine included. The kept DNA is CDR3 alone, 42 bases in frame from the first base. V loses 1 base of germline sequence and J loses 7 bases, and the interval between the two ends is 14 bases. These data were also filed under a second study, of T cells of mothers and their children. As that second paper reports: Nine systemically healthy Caucasian individuals served as donors, namely three mothers together with their six children. cDNA synthesis used all of the extracted RNA, with approximately 1.4 ug of RNA in each 15 ul reaction. In the second PCR, the M1S primer introduced both the sample barcodes and 2-4 random nucleotides. Over 9 million TCR beta CDR3 reads were obtained for each mother, and 2.5 million to 3 million reads were obtained for each child. TCR recombination output is similarly shaped by thymic selection in related and unrelated pairs, with a minor effect exerted by inherited differences. Related mother-child pairs always showed normalized repertoire overlap that was slightly higher than in unrelated mother-child pairs, though the difference was never significant. No persistent microchimeric T cell clones were detected, at a sensitivity of 90 to 100 clones per million clonotypes. In the study, deep NGS was used to compare the TCR beta repertoires of mothers and children, and features distinguishing related mother-child pairs from unrelated individuals were sought. Mothers averaged about 37 +/- 4 years of age and children averaged about 10 +/- 4 years. After adapter ligation was performed with NEBNext reagents, the libraries were sequenced on an Illumina HiSeq 2000 with 100+100 nt paired-end reads. To prevent cross-contamination, the mother and child libraries were prepared a month apart and were sequenced in separate runs. For each donor, between about 500,000 and 2,200,000 distinct TCR beta clonotypes were identified. Naive TCR beta clonotypes were estimated from low-frequency clonotypes matched to each donor's FACS-determined naive share, without sorting.

The rearranged segments are TRBV29-1 and TRBJ2-1; the D gene is possibly TRBD1 or TRBD2, with 6 bases matching each. This sequence was found in a boy younger than 18 in good health. Sequenced material: blood. The encoded CDR3 is CSVEVTGRYNEQFF. The DNA reads TGCAGCGTTGAAGTCACAGGGAGGTATAATGAGCAGTTCTTC.